These 7 T cell receptor beta chains were sequenced from one sample in a study of T cells after yellow fever vaccination. From the 5' RACE reads, TCRdb called clonotypes with MiXCR, one entry per CDR3 protein. The sample carries some 350,000 distinct CDR3 sequences, approximately 9% recorded once. The material was PBMCs, obtained on the day of the first yellow fever vaccination. The receptors shown here come from a man younger than 35 who received the YFV17D yellow fever vaccine.

V is TRBV5-1 and J is TRBJ2-7; perhaps TRBD2 as D (5 bases). V was cut by 0 bases and J by 3 bases, with 10 bases left in between. CDR3 size: 14 residues. Looked up from germline, CDR1 is SGHRS and CDR2 is YFSETQ. The CDR3 spells CASSLADSSYEQYF. The CDR3 bases are TGCGCCAGCAGCTTGGCGGACTCAAGCTACGAGCAGTACTTC.

This clonotype was picked up many times. CDR3 nucleotides: TGTGCCAGCAGTACGGGGTTTTGGCGGGACTGGAGCTCCTACGAGCAGTACTTC. It is translated as CASSTGFWRDWSSYEQYF. The chain carries TRBV6-2 or TRBV6-3 and TRBJ2-7; the D gene is possibly TRBD2 (6 bases). CDR1 is MNHEY and CDR2 is SVGEGT in the germline V gene. Trimming left V 5 bases short and J 0 bases short, with 23 bases between. This CDR3 is built from 18 residues.

This clonotype was seen a few times. The V call is TRBV28, the J call TRBJ1-2; a possible D gene is TRBD1 (5 bases). The CDR3 spans 14 residues. Trimming pared 7 bases from V and 4 bases from J, leaving 16 bases between. The germline CDR1 and CDR2 sequences are MDHEN and SYDVKM. The CDR3 spells CASTRRGVAYGYTF. The CDR3 DNA reads as TGTGCCAGCACCCGGCGGGGGGTGGCCTATGGCTACACCTTC.

This clonotype has more than one count but fewer than ten. The V gene is TRBV7-2, the J gene TRBJ2-7, with D tentatively TRBD2 (5 bases). Germline lookup yields CDR1 SGHTA and CDR2 FQGNSA. V gave up 4 bases and J gave up 0 bases, with 10 bases separating them. The CDR3 totals 14 residues. The CDR3 spells CASSSDTSSYEQYV. CDR3 nucleotide sequence: TGTGCCAGCAGCTCCGACACTAGCTCCTACGAGCAGTACGTC.

This clonotype showed up just a few times. The chain combines TRBV19 with TRBJ1-1; D unresolved. The CDR3 consists of 12 residues. V dropped 7 bases and J dropped 5 bases, with 11 bases sitting between them. Germline loops: CDR1 LNHDA, CDR2 SQIVND (reference sequence). The CDR3, as DNA: TGTGCCAGTAAGGACCGGTCTACTGAAGCTTTCTTT. Its protein product is CASKDRSTEAFF.

This clonotype was found a few times. J is TRBJ1-2 and V is TRBV6-5; no definite D call. Germline-derived CDR1 and CDR2 are MNHEY and SVGAGI. The CDR3 is made up of 13 amino acids. V lost 0 bases to trimming and J lost 5 bases, with 7 bases between them. In DNA form, the CDR3 reads TGTGCCAGCAGTTACTCGAGGGAATATGGCTACACCTTC. This translates into CASSYSREYGYTF.

This clonotype was counted a few times. This chain links TRBV6-1 with TRBJ1-3; D not resolved. The V end was cut by 5 bases, the J end by 1 base, with 18 bases between. Germline lookup yields CDR1 MNHNS and CDR2 SASEGT. The CDR3 extends over 17 amino acids. The CDR3, as DNA: TGTGCCAGCAGTCTCCGCCGGCGGCAGGATTCTGGAAACACCATATATTTT. This encodes CASSLRRRQDSGNTIYF.